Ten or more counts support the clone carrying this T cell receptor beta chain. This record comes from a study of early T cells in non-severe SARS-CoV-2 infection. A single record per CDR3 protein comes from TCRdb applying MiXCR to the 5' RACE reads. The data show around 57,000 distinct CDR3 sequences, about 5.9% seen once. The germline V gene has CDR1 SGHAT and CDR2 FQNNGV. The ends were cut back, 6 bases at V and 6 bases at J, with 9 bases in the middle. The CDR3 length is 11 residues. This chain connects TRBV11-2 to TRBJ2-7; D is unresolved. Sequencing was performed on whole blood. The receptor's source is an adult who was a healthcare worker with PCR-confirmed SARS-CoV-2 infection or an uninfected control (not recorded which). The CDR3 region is CASSSTAEQYF. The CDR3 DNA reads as TGTGCCAGCAGTTCGACTGCCGAGCAGTACTTC. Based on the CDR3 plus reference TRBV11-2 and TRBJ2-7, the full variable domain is EAGVAQSPRYKIIEKRQSVAFWCNPISGHATLYWYQQILGQGPKLLIQFQNNGVVDDSQLPKDRFSAERLKGVDSTLKIQPAKLEDSAVYLCASSSTAEQYFGPGTRLTVT.